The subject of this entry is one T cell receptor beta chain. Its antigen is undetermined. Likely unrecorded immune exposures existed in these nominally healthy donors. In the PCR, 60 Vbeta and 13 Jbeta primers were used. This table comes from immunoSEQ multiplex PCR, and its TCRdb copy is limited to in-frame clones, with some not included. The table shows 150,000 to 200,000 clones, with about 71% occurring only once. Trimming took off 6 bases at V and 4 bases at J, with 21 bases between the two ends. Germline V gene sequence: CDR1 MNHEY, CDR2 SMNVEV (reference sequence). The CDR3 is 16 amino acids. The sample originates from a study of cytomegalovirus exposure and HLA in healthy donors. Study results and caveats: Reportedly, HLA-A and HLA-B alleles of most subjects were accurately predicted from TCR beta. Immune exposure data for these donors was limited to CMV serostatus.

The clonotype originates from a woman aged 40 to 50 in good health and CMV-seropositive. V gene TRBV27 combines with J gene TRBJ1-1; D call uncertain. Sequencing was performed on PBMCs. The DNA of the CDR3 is TGTGCCAGCAGCCAAGGGTGGAGCGGCGGGATCACTGAAGCTTTCTTT. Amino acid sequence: CASSQGWSGGITEAFF.